Each of the 15 T cell receptor beta chains below was sequenced from the same sample in a study of control samples from healthy donors and cancer patients. Produced via immunoSEQ multiplex PCR; TCRdb's table is partial and in-frame only. The sample lists about 130,000 clones, 90% to 95% seen once, with 12% to 15% in the top ten. Sequenced input: PBMCs. Receptors were obtained from a man between 60 and 75 years old with colorectal cancer.

V usage is TRBV29-1 and J usage is TRBJ2-3; D perhaps matches TRBD2 (6 bases). Trimming removed 3 bases at V and 3 bases at J, with 10 bases between. Germline CDR1 is SQVTM and CDR2 is ANQGSEA. The CDR3 extends over 13 amino acids. CDR3 sequence: CSVEEGRTDTQYF. CDR3 DNA sequence: TGCAGCGTTGAGGAGGGAAGGACAGATACGCAGTATTTT.

V usage is TRBV28 and J usage is TRBJ2-7; D may be TRBD2 (6 bases). CDR3 length equals 15 residues. Between the trimmed V and J ends, which lost 3 bases and 5 bases, there was a span of 17 bases. The germline V gene has CDR1 MDHEN and CDR2 SYDVKM. CDR3 bases: TGTGCCAGCAGTTTGGTGCCGGGGGTTCAGGACGAGCAGTACTTC. Protein sequence: CASSLVPGVQDEQYF.

This clone was seen only once. The chain has TRBV20-1 and TRBJ2-7, with D unclear. The V gene lost 3 bases and the J gene lost 0 bases, with 6 bases spanning the gap. The CDR3 runs to 12 residues. The V gene's germline CDR1 is DFQATT and CDR2 SNEGSKA (reference sequence). In DNA form, the CDR3 reads TGCAGTGCTAGTAGACCCTCCTACGAGCAGTACTTC. This sequence encodes CSASRPSYEQYF.

The CDR3 spells CASSLAGGRVRDTQYF. Written as DNA, the CDR3 is TGTGCCAGCAGTCTAGCGGGGGGGAGGGTCAGAGATACGCAGTATTTT. This chain links TRBV7-6 with TRBJ2-3; 12 bases match TRBD2. Germline V lookup: CDR1 SGHVS, CDR2 FNYEAQ. The CDR3 is made up of 16 amino acids. The ends lost 6 bases at V and 5 bases at J; junction bases unmatched: 9.

The chain carries TRBV30 and TRBJ1-4, with TRBD1 matching over 8 bases. With V trimmed by 0 bases and J by 8 bases, 5 bases remained unmatched. The CDR3 covers 14 residues. Germline lookup yields CDR1 GTSNPN and CDR2 SVGIG (reference sequence). The CDR3 reads CAWSVQGAWEKLFF. The CDR3, as DNA: TGTGCCTGGAGTGTCCAGGGGGCTTGGGAAAAACTGTTTTTT. Full variable domain (outside the CDR3, taken from reference TRBV30 and TRBJ1-4): SQTIHQWPATLVQPVGSPLSLECTVEGTSNPNLYWYRQAAGRGLQLLFYSVGIGQISSEVPQNLSASRPQDRQFILSSKKLLLSDSGFYLCAWSVQGAWEKLFFGSGTQLSVL.

This sequence joins TRBV30 and TRBJ1-3, with unresolved D. Germline V lookup: CDR1 GTSNPN, CDR2 SVGIG (reference sequence). V was shortened by 2 bases and J by 0 bases, with 14 bases between the two germline ends. This CDR3 spans 16 amino acids. The chain's CDR3 is CAWSLLVGRSGNTIYF. The CDR3 nucleotides are TGTGCCTGGAGTCTCCTTGTGGGCCGCTCTGGAAACACCATATATTTT.

This rearrangement joins TRBV27 to TRBJ1-6; D gene uncertain. Germline loops: CDR1 MNHEY, CDR2 SMNVEV (reference sequence). This CDR3 is built from 16 residues. Trimming took 6 bases from V and 0 from J, leaving 12 bases between them. This CDR3 reads CASRNAGSSYNSPLHF. CDR3 bases: TGTGCCAGCAGAAACGCGGGAAGCTCCTATAATTCACCCCTCCACTTT.

This chain connects TRBV5-1 to TRBJ2-5; D might be TRBD1 (7 bases). The germline gives CDR1 SGHRS, CDR2 YFSETQ. The V end was cut by 4 bases, the J end by 5 bases, with 15 bases between. CDR3 length: 14 amino acids. The chain's CDR3 is CASSEGGGAETQYF. The CDR3 DNA follows: TGCGCCAGCAGCGAAGGGGGCGGGGCGGAGACCCAGTACTTC. The whole variable domain, filled in from reference TRBV5-1 and TRBJ2-5, reads KAGVTQTPRYLIKTRGQQVTLSCSPISGHRSVSWYQQTPGQGLQFLFEYFSETQRNKGNFPGRFSGRQFSNSRSEMNVSTLELGDSALYLCASSEGGGAETQYFGPGTRLLVL.

V gene TRBV27 combines with J gene TRBJ2-7; D is perhaps TRBD2 (6 bases). V gave up 8 bases and J gave up 7 bases, with 18 bases separating them. This CDR3 has 13 residues. Germline values: CDR1 MNHEY, CDR2 SMNVEV (reference sequence). The CDR3: CASSSGVLGEQYF. The CDR3 coding sequence is TGTGCCAGCTCCTCGGGGGTTCTTGGGGAGCAGTACTTC.

V usage is TRBV6-2 or TRBV6-3 and J usage is TRBJ2-2; 11 bases map to TRBD2. V lost 2 bases to trimming and J lost 7 bases; unmatched junction nucleotides: 3. The CDR3 extends over 15 amino acids. Germline loops: CDR1 MNHEY, CDR2 SVGEGT. The CDR3 sequence: CASSYPTSGGGELFF. In DNA form, the CDR3 reads TGTGCCAGCAGTTACCCTACTAGCGGGGGCGGGGAGCTGTTTTTT.

The genes are TRBV11-2 and TRBJ1-6, with no clear D. The CDR3 has 19 residues. V dropped 0 bases and J dropped 0 bases, with 15 bases sitting between them. In germline, CDR1 is SGHAT, CDR2 FQNNGV. CDR3 protein: CASSLDSPIGSSYNSPLHF. The CDR3 DNA reads TGTGCCAGCAGCTTAGACAGCCCGATCGGGAGCTCCTATAATTCACCCCTCCACTTT.

This clone was counted between two and nine times. The CDR3 sequence: CASSYSRGRGTEAFF. CDR3 DNA sequence: TGTGCCAGCAGTTACTCCAGGGGGCGAGGTACTGAAGCTTTCTTT. This chain links TRBV6-5 with TRBJ1-1; 8 nucleotides line up with TRBD1. The V and J ends lost 0 bases and 5 bases, in that order; junction bases with no gene match: 5. The germline gives CDR1 MNHEY, CDR2 SVGAGI. This CDR3 spans 15 amino acids.

The chain is built from TRBV6-6 and TRBJ2-5; perhaps TRBD1 as D (5 bases). Germline assignment: CDR1 MNHNY and CDR2 SVGAGI (reference sequence). Trimming shortened V by 4 bases and J by 9 bases, and 12 bases separated the two germline ends. The CDR3 totals 12 residues. This CDR3 is CASSSSGLPQYF. CDR3 DNA: TGTGCCAGCAGTTCATCAGGGTTACCCCAGTACTTC.

The chain combines TRBV9 with TRBJ2-7; D ambiguous. The CDR3 has 14 amino acids. With 3 bases removed from V and 0 bases from J, the gap between germline ends came to 10 bases. Germline V gene lookup returns CDR1 SGDLS and CDR2 YYNGEE. The CDR3 nucleotides are TGTGCCAGCAGCGCTTCCCCGAGCTCCTACGAGCAGTACTTC. Translated, it gives CASSASPSSYEQYF.

This clone was seen once. This chain connects TRBV4-1 to TRBJ2-5; D might be TRBD2 (5 bases). The germline gives CDR1 MGHRA, CDR2 YSYEKL. The CDR3 extends over 15 amino acids. The V end was cut by 1 base, the J end by 5 bases, with 14 bases between. The CDR3 DNA reads TGCGCCAGCAGCCAAGCGGGGTCTACGCGGGAGACCCAGTACTTC. This translates into CASSQAGSTRETQYF.